The T cell receptor beta chain under discussion was sequenced for a study of spatial heterogeneity in lung cancer. Trimming removed 5 bases from V and 3 bases from J; junction bases left unmatched: 12. Per the germline V gene, CDR1 is DFQATT and CDR2 is SNEGSKA (reference sequence). The CDR3 contains 16 residues. Time point described: sample taken at primary tumor resection. MiXCR, applied by TCRdb to the 5' RACE reads, yields one record per CDR3 protein. The sample records about 48,000 distinct CDR3 sequences, approximately 5.7% being singletons. In this sample, this clonotype turned up many times. The source material was PBMCs, sampled at surgery. The clonotype originates from a male donor with early-stage non-small cell lung cancer. The genes are TRBV20-1 and TRBJ2-1; the match to TRBD2 covers 8 bases. The CDR3 spells CSAPPSGSGGYNEQFF. CDR3 nucleotide sequence: TGCAGTGCTCCCCCCAGCGGGAGCGGCGGCTACAATGAGCAGTTCTTC.